What follows are 5 T cell receptor beta chains derived from one specimen sequenced in a study of blood T cell repertoires in COVID-19. Sequencing was performed with immunoSEQ multiplex PCR; in TCRdb, only in-frame clones are kept and a portion is missing. The sample holds about 300,000 clones, around 90% seen once. The sequenced material came from peripheral blood. The receptors shown here come from a man aged 18 to 30 with active or convalescent COVID-19.

This chain joins TRBV4-1 and TRBJ1-1; D remains unclear. Trimming shortened V by 6 bases and J by 1 base, and 15 bases separated the two germline ends. Germline loops: CDR1 MGHRA, CDR2 YSYEKL. The CDR3 loop spans 15 amino acids. This CDR3 is CASRHRSGQNTEAFF. The CDR3 DNA follows: TGCGCCAGCAGACATAGAAGCGGGCAGAACACTGAAGCTTTCTTT.

The CDR3 sequence: CASSSTGNYGYTF. In nucleotides, the CDR3 is TGCGCCAGCAGCTCGACAGGGAACTATGGCTACACCTTC. The chain couples TRBV5-1 to TRBJ1-2; 7 bases line up with TRBD1. This CDR3 region has 13 residues. With 3 bases clipped from V and 2 bases from J, the junction kept 1 base outside the gene matches. The germline V gene encodes CDR1 SGHRS and CDR2 YFSETQ. Variable domain in full (rest from reference TRBV5-1 and TRBJ1-2): KAGVTQTPRYLIKTRGQQVTLSCSPISGHRSVSWYQQTPGQGLQFLFEYFSETQRNKGNFPGRFSGRQFSNSRSEMNVSTLELGDSALYLCASSSTGNYGYTFGSGTRLTVV.

The table lists this clone with a count of one. The rearrangement links TRBV14 to TRBJ1-3; 9 nucleotides match TRBD1. Germline-derived CDR1 and CDR2 are SGHDN and FVKESK. V lost 4 bases, J lost 8 bases, and 15 bases stayed unmatched. The CDR3 consists of 17 residues. The CDR3: CASSPKGQGGWLDTIYF. In DNA, the CDR3 is TGTGCCAGCAGCCCGAAGGGACAGGGAGGCTGGTTGGACACCATATATTTT.

This chain joins TRBV11-2 and TRBJ2-1; 7 positions agree with TRBD2. V lost 4 bases and J lost 3; bases outside the gene matches: 3. The CDR3 consists of 14 residues. CDR1 and CDR2 from the germline V gene are SGHAT and FQNNGV. CDR3 residues: CASSWSGDYNEQFF. For the CDR3, the DNA is TGTGCCAGCAGCTGGAGCGGGGACTACAATGAGCAGTTCTTC.

V usage is TRBV27 and J usage is TRBJ2-2, with TRBD1 as a possible D gene (5 bases). V lost 11 bases to trimming and J lost 4 bases, with 14 bases between them. Germline CDR1 and CDR2: MNHEY and SMNVEV (reference sequence). There are 13 residues in the CDR3. The CDR3 here is CASGRFSTGELFF. CDR3 DNA sequence: TGTGCCTCAGGGCGGTTTAGCACCGGGGAGCTGTTTTTT.